The rows below give T cell receptor beta chains drawn from one sample of a study of cytomegalovirus exposure and HLA in healthy donors. Some clones are missing from TCRdb's copy, which holds only in-frame ones; the method was immunoSEQ multiplex PCR. The sample yields 98,000 or so clones, more than 75% seen once. The source material was PBMCs. Receptors were obtained from a woman aged 40 to 50 in good health and CMV-seronegative. Each CDR3 is given with its conserved first and last residue. A D gene is named only where the DNA matches it firmly. Clone size is not always given. Where it is, it says once, few, many or a class for expanded clones.

CDR3aa | CDR3nt | v_gene | abundance | d_gene | j_gene
CASNLDSRNEQYF | TGTGCCAGCAACTTAGACAGCCGGAACGAGCAGTACTTC | TRBV6-6 | once | . | TRBJ2-7
CASRSYFGGNSPLHF | TGTGCCAGCAGGTCGTATTTCGGGGGAAATTCACCCCTCCACTTT | TRBV7-2 | . | . | TRBJ1-6
CASSLPSGPNTGELFF | TGTGCCAGCAGCTTACCTAGCGGACCGAACACCGGGGAGCTGTTTTTT | TRBV7-2 | few | TRBD2 | TRBJ2-2
CASSARTGTVYGYTF | TGTGCCAGCAGTGCTCGAACCGGGACAGTCTATGGCTACACCTTC | TRBV25-1 | . | TRBD1 | TRBJ1-2
CASSYGQGAILGKLFF | TGTGCCAGCAGTTACGGACAGGGGGCGATATTAGGAAAACTGTTTTTT | TRBV6-5 | . | TRBD1 | TRBJ1-4
CASRGQGYQPQHF | TGTGCCAGCAGGGGACAGGGCTATCAGCCCCAGCATTTT | TRBV28 | . | TRBD1 | TRBJ1-5
CASEPTSGNYNEQFF | TGTGCCAGCGAGCCGACTAGCGGGAACTACAATGAGCAGTTCTTC | TRBV7-9 | . | TRBD2 | TRBJ2-1
CASSPAGLVLSYNEQFF | TGTGCCAGCTCACCCGCGGGCCTAGTTTTATCCTACAATGAGCAGTTCTTC | TRBV18 | once | . | TRBJ2-1
CASGRRNEQFF | TGTGCCAGCGGGCGACGCAATGAGCAGTTCTTC | TRBV13 | . | . | TRBJ2-1
CASSLGREVVNEQFF | TGTGCCAGCAGTTTAGGGCGGGAAGTAGTTAATGAGCAGTTCTTC | TRBV27 | . | . | TRBJ2-1
CAIGSAGNYEQYF | TGTGCCATCGGGTCCGCAGGAAACTACGAGCAGTACTTC | TRBV10-3 | . | . | TRBJ2-7
CASSLNTGNTEAFF | TGTGCCAGCAGTTTAAATACAGGGAACACTGAAGCTTTCTTT | TRBV27 | . | . | TRBJ1-1
CASSHRDRGEYEQYF | TGTGCCAGCAGCCACCGGGACAGGGGGGAATACGAGCAGTACTTC | TRBV7-2 | . | TRBD1 | TRBJ2-7
CASSYRHGAEAFF | TGTGCCAGCAGCTACAGACATGGCGCTGAAGCTTTCTTT | TRBV7-3 | . | . | TRBJ1-1
CASTGSRLGYTF | TGTGCCAGCACCGGTTCGCGCCTGGGCTACACCTTC | TRBV28 | . | . | TRBJ1-2
CASSWASGNSYEQYF | TGTGCCAGCAGTTGGGCAAGCGGAAACTCCTACGAGCAGTACTTC | TRBV6-6 | . | . | TRBJ2-7
CASSVNRAEGNTIYF | TGTGCCAGCAGCGTGAACAGGGCCGAAGGAAACACCATATATTTT | TRBV6-5 | few | . | TRBJ1-3
CSVEVAGLSYEQYF | TGCAGCGTTGAAGTAGCGGGCCTCTCCTACGAGCAGTACTTC | TRBV29-1 | . | TRBD2 | TRBJ2-7
CASRIAGAYNEQFF | TGTGCCAGCAGGATAGCGGGTGCCTACAATGAGCAGTTCTTC | TRBV27 | . | TRBD2 | TRBJ2-1
CASSSVGGMGGTEAFF | TGTGCCAGCAGCTCAGTTGGGGGGATGGGGGGCACTGAAGCTTTCTTT | TRBV7-9 | . | . | TRBJ1-1
CASSLTAGQVTDTQYF | TGTGCCAGCAGCTTAACGGCCGGACAGGTCACAGATACGCAGTATTTT | TRBV14 | once | TRBD1 | TRBJ2-3
CASSENGGTQETQYF | TGTGCCAGCAGTGAGAACGGGGGGACACAAGAGACCCAGTACTTC | TRBV6-4 | . | . | TRBJ2-5
CASSPTGEYEQYF | TGTGCCAGCAGCCCTACAGGGGAATACGAGCAGTACTTC | TRBV7-6 | . | TRBD1 | TRBJ2-7
CASSEVSGYTF | TGTGCCAGCAGTGAAGTGAGTGGCTACACCTTC | TRBV6-5 | . | . | TRBJ1-2
CASSPQTGATNEKLFF | TGTGCCAGCTCACCACAGACGGGAGCAACTAATGAAAAACTGTTTTTT | TRBV18 | . | . | TRBJ1-4
CASSRTGTSGSYEQFF | TGTGCCAGCAGCCGAACCGGGACTAGCGGGAGTTATGAGCAGTTCTTC | TRBV28 | . | TRBD2 | TRBJ2-1
CASSRGQTESAFF | TGTGCCAGCAGCAGGGGACAGACTGAAAGCGCTTTCTTT | TRBV11-2 | . | TRBD1 | TRBJ1-1
CSARRDYEQYF | TGCAGTGCTAGGAGAGACTACGAGCAGTACTTC | TRBV20-1 | . | . | TRBJ2-7
CSVVPGLASNEQFF | TGCAGCGTGGTACCGGGACTAGCGTCGAATGAGCAGTTCTTC | TRBV29-1 | once | TRBD2 | TRBJ2-1
CASSLARGTTGNYEQYF | TGTGCCAGCAGCTTAGCGAGGGGTACGACAGGGAACTACGAGCAGTACTTC | TRBV7-9 | . | TRBD1 | TRBJ2-7
CASSSRVGRQYQETQYF | TGTGCCAGCAGTTCCCGGGTGGGCAGACAGTACCAAGAGACCCAGTACTTC | TRBV27 | . | . | TRBJ2-5
CASGLTYEQYF | TGTGCCAGCGGCCTGACCTACGAGCAGTACTTC | TRBV25-1 | . | . | TRBJ2-7
CSAKRPGTGGGLNIQYF | TGCAGCGCCAAGCGTCCCGGGACAGGGGGCGGCTTAAACATTCAGTACTTC | TRBV29-1 | . | TRBD1 | TRBJ2-4
CASSVSGARVRNIQYF | TGTGCCAGCAGCGTGAGCGGGGCGAGGGTCAGGAACATTCAGTACTTC | TRBV9 | . | TRBD2 | TRBJ2-4
CASRRQGAGQPQHF | TGTGCCAGCAGGCGACAGGGGGCGGGTCAGCCCCAGCATTTT | TRBV28 | few | TRBD1 | TRBJ1-5
CASSKARGTDHTF | TGTGCCAGCAGTAAAGCGAGAGGGACTGACCACACCTTC | TRBV6-5 | . | . | TRBJ1-2
CASSHGSRGEFGYTF | TGCGCCAGCAGCCACGGCTCCAGGGGGGAATTTGGCTACACCTTC | TRBV4-1 | . | TRBD1 | TRBJ1-2
CASTIVYNSYGYTF | TGTGCCAGCACCATCGTCTATAACTCCTATGGCTACACCTTC | TRBV2 | . | . | TRBJ1-2
CASSLGGFSGANVLTF | TGTGCCAGCAGTTTAGGCGGGTTCTCTGGGGCCAACGTCCTGACTTTC | TRBV28 | . | . | TRBJ2-6